The 19 T cell receptor beta chains presented below share a single source sample, sequenced in a study of T cell responses to AZD1222 COVID-19 vaccine. Here immunoSEQ multiplex PCR was the method, and the copy in TCRdb shows in-frame clones only, minus some. The repertoire holds more than 150,000 clones, with 87% as singletons. The sequencing used peripheral blood, collected 28 days after the second AZD1222 dose. These receptors all come from an adult who received the AZD1222 COVID-19 vaccine.

The V gene is TRBV19, the J gene TRBJ1-1; D might be TRBD1 (5 bases). This CDR3 has 14 residues. CDR1 LNHDA and CDR2 SQIVND come from the germline V gene (reference sequence). V was shortened by 6 bases and J by 2 bases, with 13 bases between the two germline ends. CDR3 region: CASRSRQTNTEAFF. The CDR3 DNA sequence: TGTGCCAGTAGATCCCGACAGACTAACACTGAAGCTTTCTTT.

A single count supports this clone. V usage is TRBV28 and J usage is TRBJ2-1, with 8 bases aligning to TRBD1. V shed 5 bases and J 4 bases; nucleotides not matched to a gene: 7. The CDR3 runs to 15 residues. Germline V gives CDR1 MDHEN, CDR2 SYDVKM. The chain's CDR3 is CASSGAGTGYNEQFF. The CDR3 bases are TGTGCCAGCAGTGGCGCCGGGACAGGTTACAATGAGCAGTTCTTC.

The gene calls are TRBV24-1 and TRBJ2-1, with 9 nucleotides matching TRBD1. The CDR3 is 16 amino acids. Germline V CDR1 and CDR2: KGHDR, SFDVKD. Trimming took 3 bases from V and 8 from J; bases not matched to a gene: 10. Here the CDR3 reads CATSDKPGQGTDEQFF. CDR3 nucleotide sequence: TGTGCCACCAGTGATAAACCGGGACAGGGTACCGATGAGCAGTTCTTC.

The chain joins TRBV29-1 to TRBJ1-1, with TRBD1 as a possible D gene (5 bases). In germline, CDR1 is SQVTM, CDR2 ANQGSEA. V was trimmed by 6 bases and J by 8 bases, leaving 16 bases between them. The length of the CDR3 is 12 residues. The CDR3 DNA follows: TGCAGCGTGGGCGACGGGGCATCAGAAGCTTTCTTT. This sequence encodes CSVGDGASEAFF.

The V call is TRBV4-1, the J call TRBJ2-7, with 9 bases matching TRBD1. The V segment lost 3 bases and the J segment 4 bases; nucleotides outside the gene matches: 7. In germline, CDR1 is MGHRA, CDR2 YSYEKL. CDR3 length: 15 residues. For the CDR3, the DNA is TGCGCCAGCAGCCAGGCCGGGACAGGGAGGTACGAGCAGTACTTC. It translates to CASSQAGTGRYEQYF.

This chain links TRBV9 with TRBJ1-1; D might be TRBD1 (5 bases). The CDR3 length is 15 residues. Trimming left V 0 bases short and J 10 bases short, with 19 bases between. Germline-derived CDR1 and CDR2 are SGDLS and YYNGEE. The chain's CDR3 is CASSVGTGQSGGAFF. The CDR3 DNA follows: TGTGCCAGCAGCGTAGGTACAGGCCAAAGTGGCGGAGCTTTCTTT.

The V and J genes are TRBV7-8 and TRBJ1-5; D remains ambiguous. Germline V gives CDR1 SGHVS, CDR2 FQNEAQ. The germline V and J ends were trimmed by 5 bases and 9 bases, with 23 bases remaining between them. The CDR3 has 16 amino acids. Written as DNA, the CDR3 is TGTGCCAGCAGCCGGATGTTGGGCGCAGCGTTAAGGCCCCAGCATTTT. This translates into CASSRMLGAALRPQHF.

V gene TRBV7-2 combines with J gene TRBJ1-1, with D possibly TRBD1 on 5 matching bases. This CDR3 comprises 13 residues. The germline V and J ends were trimmed by 5 bases and 5 bases, with 12 bases remaining between them. Per germline, CDR1 SGHTA and CDR2 FQGNSA. CDR3 region: CASSDTRGTEAFF. The CDR3 nucleotides read TGTGCCAGCAGCGATACACGGGGGACTGAAGCTTTCTTT.

This clone was seen just once. The CDR3 sequence is CASSQTSGFPTDTQYF. CDR3 in DNA: TGTGCCAGCAGTCAGACTAGCGGGTTCCCCACAGATACGCAGTATTTT. V gene TRBV7-3 combines with J gene TRBJ2-3; 10 positions agree with TRBD2. The CDR3 contains 16 residues. Germline CDR1 and CDR2: SGHTA and FQGTGA. V gave up 6 bases and J gave up 2 bases; unmatched junction bases: 8.

V gene TRBV7-2 combines with J gene TRBJ2-5, with D perhaps matching TRBD2 (7 bases). Trimming took off 2 bases at V and 5 bases at J, with 15 bases between the two ends. Germline loops: CDR1 SGHTA, CDR2 FQGNSA. This CDR3 comprises 15 residues. CDR3 loop: CASSLMGGARETQYF. In DNA, the CDR3 is TGTGCCAGCAGCTTAATGGGGGGGGCCCGGGAGACCCAGTACTTC.

The V gene is TRBV7-8, the J gene TRBJ1-5; D is ambiguous. V lost 3 bases and J 10 bases, leaving 16 bases between the germline ends. This CDR3 is 14 amino acids long. Germline V gene lookup returns CDR1 SGHVS and CDR2 FQNEAQ. This CDR3 is CASSLGHSVGPQHF. The CDR3 DNA sequence: TGTGCCAGCAGCTTGGGTCACAGCGTAGGACCCCAGCATTTT. The full variable domain, completed using reference TRBV7-8 and TRBJ1-5, is GAGVSQSPRYKVAKRGQDVALRCDPISGHVSLFWYQQALGQGPEFLTYFQNEAQLDKSGLPSDRFFAERPEGSVSTLKIQRTQQEDSAVYLCASSLGHSVGPQHFGDGTRLSIL.

The V gene is TRBV5-4, the J gene TRBJ2-2; weak D call: TRBD1 (5 bases). The CDR3 spans 15 residues. The V gene lost 2 bases and the J gene lost 1 base, with 9 bases spanning the gap. From germline, CDR1 is SGHNT and CDR2 YYREEE (reference sequence). CDR3 DNA: TGTGCCAGCAGCTTCGGCCAGGGGAACACCGGGGAGCTGTTTTTT. Its protein product is CASSFGQGNTGELFF. The full variable domain, in which reference TRBV5-4 and TRBJ2-2 provide the parts outside the CDR3, is ETGVTQSPTHLIKTRGQQVTLRCSSQSGHNTVSWYQQALGQGPQFIFQYYREEENGRGNFPPRFSGLQFPNYSSELNVNALELDDSALYLCASSFGQGNTGELFFGEGSRLTVL.

The rearrangement joins TRBV28 to TRBJ2-7, with 11 positions matching TRBD2. V lost 2 bases to trimming and J lost 2 bases; unmatched junction nucleotides: 5. This CDR3 region has 16 residues. Germline assignment: CDR1 MDHEN and CDR2 SYDVKM. CDR3 coding DNA: TGTGCCAGCAGTTTACCCGGGACTAGCGGACCCTACGAGCAGTACTTC. Translating gives CASSLPGTSGPYEQYF. The complete variable domain, with remaining parts taken from reference TRBV28 and TRBJ2-7, reads DVKVTQSSRYLVKRTGEKVFLECVQDMDHENMFWYRQDPGLGLRLIYFSYDVKMKEKGDIPEGYSVSREKKERFSLILESASTNQTSMYLCASSLPGTSGPYEQYFGPGTRLTVT.

V usage is TRBV20-1 and J usage is TRBJ1-6; D call uncertain. Germline V gene sequence: CDR1 DFQATT, CDR2 SNEGSKA (reference sequence). The CDR3 consists of 15 residues. The V gene lost 3 bases and the J gene lost 0 bases, with 9 bases spanning the gap. CDR3 sequence reads: CSASWSSSYNSPLHF. The DNA of the CDR3 is TGCAGTGCTAGTTGGAGTAGCTCCTATAATTCACCCCTCCACTTT.

Remarks on this clone: This sample includes further DNA sequences coding for the same CDR3. The V and J genes are TRBV12-3 or TRBV12-4 and TRBJ1-1; D is unresolved. V lost 3 bases and J lost 5, with 4 bases in between. The CDR3 runs to 11 residues. The CDR3 sequence is CASSFGTEAFF. In DNA form, the CDR3 reads TGTGCCAGCAGTTTCGGGACTGAAGCTTTCTTT.

The chain uses TRBV5-1 and TRBJ2-5, with D possibly being TRBD2 (6 bases). Germline V lookup: CDR1 SGHRS, CDR2 YFSETQ. V lost 4 bases, J lost 5 bases, and 18 bases lay in between. The CDR3 covers 15 residues. The CDR3 region is CASSTAPGLPETQYF. The CDR3 DNA follows: TGCGCCAGCAGCACCGCGCCGGGACTGCCGGAGACCCAGTACTTC.

This clone appeared a single time. V usage is TRBV7-6 and J usage is TRBJ1-6, with 8 bases identical to TRBD1. CDR1 SGHVS and CDR2 FNYEAQ come from the germline V gene. Unmatched junction bases numbered 8, after V lost 1 base and J lost 6 bases. This CDR3 is built from 17 residues. The CDR3 sequence is CASSLGARGLGNSPLHF. CDR3 in DNA: TGTGCCAGCAGCTTAGGGGCCAGGGGGCTAGGTAATTCACCCCTCCACTTT. Looking up the rest from reference TRBV7-6 and TRBJ1-6 gives the full variable domain: GAGVSQSPRYKVTKRGQDVALRCDPISGHVSLYWYRQALGQGPEFLTYFNYEAQQDKSGLPNDRFSAERPEGSISTLTIQRTEQRDSAMYRCASSLGARGLGNSPLHFGNGTRLTVT.

V usage is TRBV10-3 and J usage is TRBJ1-2; 10 nucleotides align to TRBD1. The CDR3 has 14 amino acids. Germline assignment: CDR1 ENHRY and CDR2 SYGVKD. The V segment lost 10 bases and the J segment 4 bases; nucleotides outside the gene matches: 9. The CDR3 DNA reads TGTGCCACCCAGCCGGGACAGGGGATCTATGGCTACACCTTC. It is translated as CATQPGQGIYGYTF.

This chain links TRBV10-3 with TRBJ2-7; 10 bases are a match to TRBD1. The length of the CDR3 is 15 residues. Germline assignment: CDR1 ENHRY and CDR2 SYGVKD. J gave up 6 bases and V 4 bases, and 9 bases lay outside the gene matches. CDR3 in amino acids: CAISAAGTGDGEQYF. CDR3 in DNA: TGTGCCATCAGTGCGGCCGGGACAGGGGATGGCGAGCAGTACTTC.